The TCR beta chain under discussion was sequenced for a study of long-term antiretroviral therapy in people with HIV. Assay version v3.0 of immunoSEQ was used, and it was run at survey level. Profiled with immunoSEQ multiplex PCR; TCRdb holds only in-frame clones, not every one. Seen here are around 36,000 clones, approximately 74% observed once, and the top ten hold around 3%. This CDR3 is built from 14 residues. CDR1 and CDR2 (germline): MDHEN, SYDVKM. V lost 6 bases and J lost 3, with 14 bases in between. The chain joins TRBV28 to TRBJ1-2, with D uncertain. The clonotype originates from a man over 45 with HIV. The material sequenced was unsorted PBMCs, taken 3 years after starting antiretroviral therapy. The chain's CDR3 is CASSGSSGHYGYTF. The CDR3 bases are TGTGCCAGCAGCGGAAGTTCGGGCCACTATGGCTACACCTTC.